This paragraph covers one TCR beta chain sequence. The sample is drawn from a study of molecular identifiers for immune sequencing clone quantification. Every naive CD8 library was made from between about 17,000 and 1,100,000 sorted cells with 10%, 30% or 50% RNA. The CD8+CD4-CCR7+CD45RA+ phenotype defined the sorted naive CD8 T cells. The CDR3 loop spans 15 amino acids. V was clipped by 2 bases and J by 0 bases, with 9 bases between them. CDR1 is MNHEY and CDR2 is SMNVEV in the germline V gene (reference sequence). Methods described previously were used for bulk TCR libraries, and listed TCR primers were applied. TCRdb re-called the PCR reads with MiXCR, one entry per CDR3 protein. Among 88,000 or so distinct CDR3 sequences listed, around a fifth were seen once.

The V gene is TRBV27, the J gene TRBJ2-3; D uncertain. Source material: naive CD8+ T cells from blood, with Jurkat cell RNA spiked in. Subset in this sample: FACS-sorted CD8+CD4-CCR7+CD45RA+ naive T cells. This TCR came from a human donor in good health. Some libraries in this study had Jurkat cell RNA spiked in. The CDR3 DNA is TGTGCCAGCAGTTTAGGCCTGACGAGCACAGATACGCAGTATTTT. It translates to CASSLGLTSTDTQYF.